The 25 T cell receptor beta chains given below trace back to one sample, sequenced in a study of T cell repertoires in cytomegalovirus infection. TCRdb itself ran the reads through MiXCR, one entry per CDR3 protein. The sample lists hundreds of thousands of distinct CDR3 sequences; about 5.9% were seen once. Material for sequencing was PBMCs. These TCRs come from a human donor in good health (CMV status not recorded). Some clones in this sample may be carry-over from other donors' samples.

This clonotype was detected many times. This chain links TRBV10-2 with TRBJ2-7, with D possibly TRBD2 on 6 matching bases. V was cut by 2 bases and J by 0 bases, with 8 bases left in between. CDR3 size: 14 residues. The germline V gene encodes CDR1 WSHSY and CDR2 SAAADI. In nucleotides, the CDR3 is TGCGCCAGCAGTGAGGGGGGGTACTCCTACGAGCAGTACTTC. It is translated as CASSEGGYSYEQYF.

This clonotype was recorded many times. The rearrangement uses TRBV7-2 and TRBJ2-5, with TRBD2 matching over 7 bases. Trimming removed 8 bases from V and 5 bases from J; junction bases left unmatched: 17. Germline loops: CDR1 SGHTA, CDR2 FQGNSA. The CDR3 loop spans 16 amino acids. The CDR3 coding sequence is TGTGCCAGCGCTACCCGGACTAGTGGCCTAGGGGAGACCCAGTACTTC. Residues: CASATRTSGLGETQYF. Using reference TRBV7-2 and TRBJ2-5 for the parts outside the CDR3, the full variable domain is GAGVSQSPSNKVTEKGKDVELRCDPISGHTALYWYRQSLGQGLEFLIYFQGNSAPDKSGLPSDRFSAERTGGSVSTLTIQRTQQEDSAVYLCASATRTSGLGETQYFGPGTRLLVL.

This clonotype has a count of ten or more. This sequence joins TRBV6-2 or TRBV6-3 and TRBJ2-6; the D is unclear. Germline V gene lookup returns CDR1 MNHEY and CDR2 SVGEGT. CDR3 length: 17 residues. The germline V and J ends were trimmed by 2 bases and 0 bases, with 11 bases remaining between them. In DNA, the CDR3 is TGTGCCAGCAGTTACCCACATGCCAGCTCTGGGGCCAACGTCCTGACTTTC. As protein: CASSYPHASSGANVLTF.

The chain links TRBV2 to TRBJ2-5; D might be TRBD2 (5 bases). From germline, CDR1 is SNHLY and CDR2 FYNNEI. V lost 7 bases and J lost 5, with 11 bases in between. The CDR3 extends over 12 amino acids. CDR3 in amino acids: CASTSTGETQYF. Written as DNA, the CDR3 is TGTGCCAGCACCTCCACGGGGGAGACCCAGTACTTC.

There are a few counts of this clonotype. The chain has TRBV5-6 and TRBJ2-7, with D possibly being TRBD1 (6 bases). Per germline, CDR1 SGHDT and CDR2 YYEEEE. Trimming removed 1 base at V and 2 bases at J, with 10 bases between. The CDR3 loop spans 14 amino acids. The CDR3 sequence: CASSLWPGAYEQYF. The CDR3 DNA sequence: TGTGCCAGCAGCTTGTGGCCAGGGGCCTACGAGCAGTACTTC.

Many counts were recorded for this clonotype. CDR3 nucleotide sequence: TGTGCCAGCGGAAAGGGTAGCGGGGGGGCCGAGGATACGCAGTATTTT. Translated: CASGKGSGGAEDTQYF. V usage is TRBV4-2 and J usage is TRBJ2-3, with 11 bases fitting TRBD2. Germline V gene lookup returns CDR1 LGHNA and CDR2 YNFKEQ. CDR3 length equals 16 residues. The ends lost 8 bases at V and 6 bases at J; junction bases unmatched: 13.

Note on this clonotype: This may arise from a read error, as a much more abundant clone is one base away. J is TRBJ2-7 and V is TRBV28; a possible D gene is TRBD2 (6 bases). CDR3 length: 17 amino acids. The germline V and J ends were trimmed by 2 bases and 1 base, with 18 bases remaining between them. CDR1 and CDR2 from the germline V gene are MDHEN and SYDVKM. CDR3 sequence: CASSLPHRRDFSYEQYF. In DNA, the CDR3 is TGTGCCAGCAGTTTACCCCACCGCAGGGACTTTTCCTACGAGCAGTACTTC.

This clonotype showed up many times. The rearrangement uses TRBV29-1 and TRBJ1-2; D not resolved. V was cut by 3 bases and J by 11 bases, with 13 bases left in between. In germline, CDR1 is SQVTM, CDR2 ANQGSEA. The CDR3 length is 11 residues. The CDR3 nucleotides are TGCAGCGTTGATGGTAGTAGTAGTTACACCTTC. It specifies CSVDGSSSYTF.

DNA for the CDR3: TGTGCCAGCATCTGGGGGACAGGGATGCAGCCCCAGCATTTT. Residues: CASIWGTGMQPQHF. V gene TRBV28 combines with J gene TRBJ1-5, with 9 bases that match TRBD1. Trimming cost V 7 bases and J 7 bases; bases outside gene matches: 8. CDR1 and CDR2 (germline): MDHEN, SYDVKM. The CDR3 is made up of 14 amino acids.

This clonotype was detected many times. This sequence joins TRBV5-5 and TRBJ1-6, with D maybe TRBD1 (5 bases). Germline V gene sequence: CDR1 SGHKS, CDR2 YYEKEE (reference sequence). The CDR3 consists of 16 residues. V shed 4 bases and J shed 7 bases, with 18 bases lying between them. The chain's CDR3 is CASSQIPGLQNSPLHF. CDR3 nucleotides: TGTGCCAGCAGCCAGATCCCGGGACTCCAAAATTCACCCCTCCACTTT.

This clonotype was seen repeatedly, ten times or more. V usage is TRBV11-2 and J usage is TRBJ2-3; the D gene is possibly TRBD1 (6 bases). Germline lookup yields CDR1 SGHAT and CDR2 FQNNGV. V lost 2 bases and J lost 2, with 14 bases in between. The CDR3 consists of 16 residues. The CDR3 here is CASSLYQGQFTDTQYF. The CDR3 region has the DNA TGTGCCAGCAGCTTATACCAAGGACAGTTCACAGATACGCAGTATTTT.

This clonotype was recorded many times. This CDR3 is CASSDGTSGGFTDTQYF. The CDR3, as DNA: TGTGCCAGCAGTGATGGGACTAGCGGGGGATTCACAGATACGCAGTATTTT. The chain links TRBV6-2 or TRBV6-3 to TRBJ2-3; 14 bases align to TRBD2. Trimming removed 5 bases from V and 2 bases from J; junction bases left unmatched: 6. The CDR3 is made up of 17 amino acids. The V gene's germline CDR1 is MNHEY and CDR2 SVGEGT.

In its sample, this clonotype was seen many times. This chain connects TRBV5-1 to TRBJ1-1; D is undetermined. The CDR3 spans 13 residues. Deletions cut 3 bases from V and 10 bases from J, with 16 bases between. Germline V gene data show CDR1 as SGHRS and CDR2 as YFSETQ. CDR3 sequence: CASSSDVGLGAFF. The CDR3 nucleotides read TGCGCCAGCAGCTCGGACGTGGGCTTGGGAGCTTTCTTT.

This clonotype came up many times. V usage is TRBV6-2 or TRBV6-3 and J usage is TRBJ2-1, with a weak D call TRBD1 (6 bases). CDR1 MNHEY and CDR2 SVGEGT come from the germline V gene. The V end was cut by 10 bases, the J end by 3 bases, with 19 bases between. This CDR3 comprises 15 residues. For the CDR3, the DNA is TGTGCCATCTCTTTTGCCCGGACAGACTACAATGAGCAGTTCTTC. Its translation is CAISFARTDYNEQFF.

This clonotype was picked up many times. The rearrangement uses TRBV7-9 and TRBJ1-2; possible D gene TRBD1, 5 bases. The CDR3 runs to 15 residues. The V gene lost 6 bases and the J gene lost 2 bases, with 16 bases spanning the gap. Germline CDR1 is SEHNR and CDR2 is FQNEAQ (reference sequence). CDR3 DNA sequence: TGTGCCAGCAGTAGGGGAGGAGCGACAAACTATGGCTACACCTTC. Its translation is CASSRGGATNYGYTF.

This clonotype was seen repeatedly, ten times or more. The chain uses TRBV7-6 and TRBJ2-5; no definite D call. Germline V gene data show CDR1 as SGHVS and CDR2 as FNYEAQ. V was shortened by 1 base and J by 6 bases, with 6 bases between the two germline ends. CDR3 size: 12 residues. The CDR3 nucleotides read TGTGCCAGCAGCTTAGGTCGGCAGACCCAGTACTTC. This codes for CASSLGRQTQYF.

The chain combines TRBV28 with TRBJ2-3; 9 bases line up with TRBD2. This CDR3 has 17 residues. The J segment lost 2 bases and the V segment lost 6 bases, leaving 12 bases of the junction unmatched. In germline, CDR1 is MDHEN, CDR2 SYDVKM. The CDR3 region is CASRVRGGRDPTDTQYF. For the CDR3, the DNA is TGTGCCAGCAGAGTGCGGGGGGGCCGGGATCCCACAGATACGCAGTATTTT.

This chain links TRBV12-3 or TRBV12-4 with TRBJ2-7, with D perhaps given as TRBD1 or TRBD2 (6 bases each). The CDR3 totals 14 residues. Deletions cut 3 bases from V and 4 bases from J, with 13 bases between. The CDR3 region is CASSFGGPRYEQYF. CDR3 DNA sequence: TGTGCCAGCAGTTTTGGGGGGCCCCGGTACGAGCAGTACTTC.

The chain has TRBV29-1 and TRBJ2-7; the match to TRBD2 covers 7 bases. The CDR3 is 13 amino acids. V was pared by 0 bases and J by 8 bases, with 7 bases of the junction left unmatched. Germline-derived CDR1 and CDR2 are SQVTM and ANQGSEA. The CDR3 coding sequence is TGCAGCGTTGAAGAACAGCCCGGGAGGAAGCAGTACTTC. This codes for CSVEEQPGRKQYF.

This clonotype was counted at least ten times. The genes are TRBV5-1 and TRBJ2-3; no clear D. The germline V and J ends were trimmed by 4 bases and 5 bases, with 11 bases remaining between them. The germline V gene has CDR1 SGHRS and CDR2 YFSETQ. There are 13 residues in the CDR3. Written as DNA, the CDR3 is TGCGCCAGCAGCGCCCCGTCCCGAGATACGCAGTATTTT. Its protein product is CASSAPSRDTQYF.

Only one count was recorded for this clonotype. A much larger clone lies one base from this, so it may be a read error. The rearrangement joins TRBV29-1 to TRBJ1-1, with TRBD1 as a possible D gene (6 bases). This CDR3 region has 12 residues. V lost 7 bases and J lost 5, with 14 bases in between. In germline, CDR1 is SQVTM, CDR2 ANQGSEA. The CDR3 reads CSGSEGETEAFF. Written as DNA, the CDR3 is TGCAGCGGATCAGAGGGGGAAACTGAAGCTTTCTTT. The full variable domain, in which reference TRBV29-1 and TRBJ1-1 provide the parts outside the CDR3, is SAVISQKPSRDICQRGTSLTIQCQVDSQVTMMFWYRQQPGQSLTLIATANQGSEATYESGFVIDKFPISRPNLTFSTLTVSNMSPEDSSIYLCSGSEGETEAFFGQGTRLTVV.

The sample holds many counts of this clonotype. This chain joins TRBV10-3 and TRBJ2-5; 14 positions agree with TRBD2. The V gene end was trimmed by 0 bases and the J gene end by 5 bases; junction bases not matched to a gene: 5. The CDR3 runs 17 residues. Germline V gene data show CDR1 as ENHRY and CDR2 as SYGVKD. The CDR3 bases are TGTGCCATCAGTGAGTCCGGGACTAGCGGGGGTAAGGAGACCCAGTACTTC. This encodes CAISESGTSGGKETQYF.

Ten or more counts support this clonotype. The V and J genes are TRBV7-2 and TRBJ2-3; D gene unclear. The germline V gene encodes CDR1 SGHTA and CDR2 FQGNSA. The CDR3 sequence is 12 residues long. Deletions cut 5 bases from V and 11 bases from J, with 14 bases between. The CDR3 sequence: CASSPLRPGQYF. The CDR3 nucleotides are TGTGCCAGCAGCCCCCTCCGCCCGGGGCAGTATTTT.

The table lists this clonotype with many counts. This rearrangement joins TRBV10-3 to TRBJ1-4, with no clear D. The V gene's germline CDR1 is ENHRY and CDR2 SYGVKD. Trimming removed 0 bases at V and 3 bases at J, with 8 bases between. This CDR3 is built from 15 residues. In DNA, the CDR3 is TGTGCCATCAGTGAGTCAGGAGGTCCTAATGAAAAACTGTTTTTT. Its protein product is CAISESGGPNEKLFF.

This clonotype was seen repeatedly, ten times or more. This chain joins TRBV11-2 and TRBJ1-1, with 7 bases matching TRBD1. V gave up 4 bases and J gave up 1 base; unmatched junction bases: 6. The CDR3 runs to 15 residues. Germline V CDR1 and CDR2: SGHAT, FQNNGV. Here the CDR3 reads CASSSSGQPNTEAFF. The DNA for the CDR3 is TGTGCCAGCAGCTCATCGGGACAGCCGAACACTGAAGCTTTCTTT.